One sample yielded the 27 T cell receptor beta chains listed below, sequenced in a study of blood T cell repertoires in COVID-19. Repertoires were generated with immunoSEQ multiplex PCR, while TCRdb's copy carries only in-frame clones and drops some. The repertoire includes roughly 150,000 clones, 70% to 80% of them detected once, and approximately 11% sits in the top ten. The sample taken for sequencing was peripheral blood. The origin of the receptors is a man aged 55-75 years who had recovered from COVID-19.

The chain has TRBV14 and TRBJ1-2; D gene uncertain. The germline V gene encodes CDR1 SGHDN and CDR2 FVKESK. This CDR3 has 14 residues. Trimming cost V 1 base and J 8 bases, with 14 bases left between them. The CDR3 region is CASSQGAAPRGYTF. CDR3 sequence (DNA): TGTGCCAGCAGCCAAGGGGCAGCTCCACGGGGCTACACCTTC.

This clone was detected ten times or more. V usage is TRBV2 and J usage is TRBJ1-5; D is unclear. Germline CDR1 SNHLY, CDR2 FYNNEI. The CDR3 extends over 14 amino acids. V was shortened by 2 bases and J by 7 bases, with 12 bases between the two germline ends. The CDR3 nucleotides are TGTGCCAGCAGTGAAAGTACTGCCGAGCAGCCCCAGCATTTT. This sequence encodes CASSESTAEQPQHF. The full variable domain, in which reference TRBV2 and TRBJ1-5 provide the parts outside the CDR3, is EPEVTQTPSHQVTQMGQEVILRCVPISNHLYFYWYRQILGQKVEFLVSFYNNEISEKSEIFDDQFSVERPDGSNFTLKIRSTKLEDSAMYFCASSESTAEQPQHFGDGTRLSIL.

The chain has TRBV21-1 and TRBJ1-5; the DNA was not used to check the table's D call, TRBD1. TRBV21-1 is deemed a pseudogene. This CDR3 is 16 amino acids long. In DNA, the CDR3 is TGTGCCAGCAGCGCCCATGACAGGGGGCGGTATCAGCCCCAGCATTTT. This translates into CASSAHDRGRYQPQHF.

This chain uses TRBV3-1 (or the pseudogene TRBV3-2) with TRBJ2-3; D is uncertain. From germline, CDR1 is LGHDT and CDR2 YNNKEL (reference sequence). This CDR3 is built from 15 residues. V was clipped by 5 bases and J by 0 bases, with 12 bases between them. For the CDR3, the DNA is TGTGCCAGCAGCTCGACAAGGAAAAGCACAGATACGCAGTATTTT. Amino acids: CASSSTRKSTDTQYF.

This clone is a singleton in its sample. V usage is TRBV6-5 and J usage is TRBJ1-2; D gene uncertain. Germline CDR1 is MNHEY and CDR2 is SVGAGI. V lost 2 bases, J lost 6 bases, and 16 bases lay in between. The CDR3 has 15 amino acids. The CDR3 protein is CASSYRRRPENGYTF. The DNA of the CDR3 is TGTGCCAGCAGTTACCGCCGACGGCCGGAGAATGGCTACACCTTC.

This chain connects TRBV28 to TRBJ1-2, with a tentative D call TRBD1 (6 bases). Germline-derived CDR1 and CDR2 are MDHEN and SYDVKM. The V end was cut by 3 bases, the J end by 4 bases, with 18 bases between. CDR3 length equals 16 residues. DNA for the CDR3: TGTGCCAGCAGTTTTCCCCTACAGGGAATTGGCTATGGCTACACCTTC. This gives the protein CASSFPLQGIGYGYTF.

The chain is built from TRBV6-5 and TRBJ2-5; D gene uncertain. V dropped 10 bases and J dropped 5 bases, with 11 bases sitting between them. CDR1 is MNHEY and CDR2 is SVGAGI in the germline V gene. This CDR3 has 11 amino acids. CDR3 loop: CAIKLGETQYF. CDR3 nucleotides: TGTGCCATCAAACTCGGGGAGACCCAGTACTTC.

The sample holds many counts of this clone. V usage is TRBV11-2 and J usage is TRBJ2-6, with a tentative D call TRBD2 (6 bases). The length of the CDR3 is 15 residues. The V end lost 1 base, the J end lost 4 bases, and 8 bases lay between the germline ends. The germline CDR1 and CDR2 sequences are SGHAT and FQNNGV. The CDR3 nucleotides read TGTGCCAGCAGCTTAGGGAGGGCGGGGGCCAACGTCCTGACTTTC. It is translated as CASSLGRAGANVLTF.

The chain combines TRBV4-1 with TRBJ2-2, with a tentative D call TRBD1 (6 bases). The CDR3 loop spans 15 amino acids. CDR1 is MGHRA and CDR2 is YSYEKL in the germline V gene. V lost 2 bases and J lost 3, with 10 bases in between. CDR3 sequence reads: CASSQLTGYTGELFF. The CDR3 region has the DNA TGCGCCAGCAGCCAACTCACAGGGTACACCGGGGAGCTGTTTTTT.

V usage is TRBV30 and J usage is TRBJ1-1; tentatively, D is TRBD1 (6 bases). V lost 0 bases to trimming and J lost 11 bases, with 13 bases between them. Germline V gives CDR1 GTSNPN, CDR2 SVGIG (reference sequence). CDR3 size: 12 residues. CDR3: CAWSVGPGDAFF. For the CDR3, the DNA is TGTGCCTGGAGTGTGGGACCAGGGGACGCTTTCTTT.

This clone showed up just a few times. V and J are TRBV18 and TRBJ1-1, with 8 positions matching TRBD1. Germline V CDR1 and CDR2: KGHSH, LQKENI. The CDR3 has 14 amino acids. The J segment lost 4 bases and the V segment lost 6 bases, leaving 7 bases of the junction unmatched. For the CDR3, the DNA is TGTGCCAGCTCGCCGGGACAGGCGCGCACTGAAGCTTTCTTT. This translates into CASSPGQARTEAFF.

The CDR3 nucleotides are TGTGCCAGCAGGACGACTAGCACAGATACGCAGTATTTT. Translating gives CASRTTSTDTQYF. V and J are TRBV2 and TRBJ2-3, with unresolved D. With 6 bases removed from V and 0 bases from J, the gap between germline ends came to 7 bases. Germline V lookup: CDR1 SNHLY, CDR2 FYNNEI. The CDR3 is made up of 13 amino acids.

This clone showed up just once. The chain has TRBV6-5 and TRBJ2-7; 8 positions match TRBD1. From germline, CDR1 is MNHEY and CDR2 SVGAGI. V gave up 10 bases and J gave up 2 bases; unmatched junction bases: 10. This CDR3 has 14 amino acids. The CDR3 region is CATLDRDRPYEQYF. The DNA for the CDR3 is TGTGCCACCTTAGACCGGGACAGGCCCTACGAGCAGTACTTC.

This clone was observed a single time. The rearrangement joins TRBV29-1 to TRBJ2-7, with TRBD1 identical over 7 bases. Per the germline V gene, CDR1 is SQVTM and CDR2 is ANQGSEA. V was clipped by 6 bases and J by 3 bases; unmatched bases: 2. CDR3 length equals 11 residues. CDR3 coding DNA: TGCAGCGTCCGGGACAGCTACGAGCAGTACTTC. Translated, it gives CSVRDSYEQYF.

This rearrangement joins TRBV19 to TRBJ2-3; D is uncertain. Germline V gives CDR1 LNHDA, CDR2 SQIVND (reference sequence). The CDR3 spans 13 residues. Deletions cut 5 bases from V and 5 bases from J, with 11 bases between. The CDR3 here is CASSSDLGDTQYF. Written as DNA, the CDR3 is TGTGCCAGTAGTTCCGACTTGGGAGATACGCAGTATTTT.

The chain has TRBV9 and TRBJ1-1; maybe TRBD1 (5 bases). This CDR3 comprises 14 residues. V was trimmed by 2 bases and J by 4 bases, leaving 12 bases between them. Germline V gives CDR1 SGDLS, CDR2 YYNGEE. The CDR3 sequence: CASSVAGEGTEAFF. The DNA for the CDR3 is TGTGCCAGCAGCGTTGCGGGGGAGGGCACTGAAGCTTTCTTT.

This clone has just a few counts. V usage is TRBV5-1 and J usage is TRBJ1-4, with TRBD1 matching over 8 bases. Germline V lookup: CDR1 SGHRS, CDR2 YFSETQ. CDR3 length: 16 amino acids. The V and J ends lost 0 bases and 2 bases, in that order; junction bases with no gene match: 3. The CDR3 coding sequence is TGCGCCAGCAGCTTGGGGACAGGGCAGACTAATGAAAAACTGTTTTTT. As protein: CASSLGTGQTNEKLFF.

The chain carries TRBV19 and TRBJ2-7; tentative D call: TRBD2 (5 bases). Germline CDR1 and CDR2: LNHDA and SQIVND (reference sequence). The V end was cut by 4 bases, the J end by 3 bases, with 16 bases between. The CDR3 is made up of 15 amino acids. CDR3 nucleotide sequence: TGTGCCAGTAGTAGGCCGGGAAGTGGGAACTACGAGCAGTACTTC. Amino acids: CASSRPGSGNYEQYF. The full variable domain, rest sourced from reference TRBV19 and TRBJ2-7, is DGGITQSPKYLFRKEGQNVTLSCEQNLNHDAMYWYRQDPGQGLRLIYYSQIVNDFQKGDIAEGYSVSREKKESFPLTVTSAQKNPTAFYLCASSRPGSGNYEQYFGPGTRLTVT.

V and J are TRBV19 and TRBJ2-7, with TRBD1 identical over 8 bases. V shed 8 bases and J 3 bases; nucleotides not matched to a gene: 12. Germline V lookup: CDR1 LNHDA, CDR2 SQIVND (reference sequence). The CDR3 totals 15 residues. Here the CDR3 reads CASRKGTGGDYEQYF. Written as DNA, the CDR3 is TGTGCCAGTCGGAAAGGGACAGGCGGGGACTACGAGCAGTACTTC. The variable domain in full, with the rest retrieved from reference TRBV19 and TRBJ2-7, is DGGITQSPKYLFRKEGQNVTLSCEQNLNHDAMYWYRQDPGQGLRLIYYSQIVNDFQKGDIAEGYSVSREKKESFPLTVTSAQKNPTAFYLCASRKGTGGDYEQYFGPGTRLTVT.

The chain joins TRBV30 to TRBJ2-1, with 11 positions matching TRBD2. The CDR3 has 14 amino acids. The J segment lost 12 bases and the V segment lost 2 bases, leaving 9 bases of the junction unmatched. Germline V gene sequence: CDR1 GTSNPN, CDR2 SVGIG (reference sequence). CDR3 residues: CAWSTSGSSRAQFF. CDR3 nucleotides: TGTGCCTGGAGTACTAGCGGGAGTTCGAGGGCGCAGTTCTTC.

Notes on this clone: This specimen includes other DNA sequences encoding the same CDR3. V and J are TRBV7-2 and TRBJ2-5; a weak D match, TRBD1 (6 bases). CDR3 length equals 14 residues. The V end lost 1 base, the J end lost 2 bases, and 8 bases lay between the germline ends. Per the germline V gene, CDR1 is SGHTA and CDR2 is FQGNSA. The CDR3 DNA reads TGTGCCAGCAGCTTAGGGGGGACACAAGAGACCCAGTACTTC. As protein: CASSLGGTQETQYF.

This clone was observed a few times. The chain couples TRBV24-1 to TRBJ2-5, with TRBD1 as a possible D gene (5 bases). Trimming removed 10 bases at V and 2 bases at J, with 7 bases between. Germline V gives CDR1 KGHDR, CDR2 SFDVKD. The CDR3 consists of 11 residues. Here the CDR3 DNA reads TGTGCCACAGGGGAACAAGAGACCCAGTACTTC. It encodes CATGEQETQYF.

The V call is TRBV5-4, the J call TRBJ2-7; D may be TRBD2 (6 bases). The CDR3 extends over 15 amino acids. From germline, CDR1 is SGHNT and CDR2 YYREEE (reference sequence). V was shortened by 0 bases and J by 3 bases, with 13 bases between the two germline ends. CDR3 amino acids: CASSLGGVKFYEQYF. CDR3 nucleotides: TGTGCCAGCAGCTTGGGGGGGGTCAAGTTCTACGAGCAGTACTTC.

This clone was recorded a few times. The chain couples TRBV4-2 to TRBJ2-5, with D maybe TRBD2 (5 bases). CDR3 length: 15 amino acids. Trimming shortened V by 2 bases and J by 3 bases, and 13 bases separated the two germline ends. Germline CDR1 LGHNA, CDR2 YNFKEQ. This chain's CDR3 is CASSQMMDSKETQYF. The CDR3 DNA sequence: TGTGCCAGCAGCCAAATGATGGACTCGAAAGAGACCCAGTACTTC.

The J gene is TRBJ1-2, the V gene TRBV18; a weak D match, TRBD1 (6 bases). The CDR3 contains 13 residues. Germline loops: CDR1 KGHSH, CDR2 LQKENI. V lost 3 bases to trimming and J lost 6 bases, with 11 bases between them. CDR3 residues: CASSPAGDHGYTF. The DNA of the CDR3 is TGTGCCAGCTCACCGGCAGGGGACCATGGCTACACCTTC.

The V gene is TRBV6-5, the J gene TRBJ2-5; TRBD1 matches 10 bases. In germline, CDR1 is MNHEY, CDR2 SVGAGI. This CDR3 region has 15 residues. V lost 6 bases and J lost 1; bases outside the gene matches: 5. In DNA, the CDR3 is TGTGCCAGCAGCCCGGGACAGGGGAGCCAAGAGACCCAGTACTTC. It translates to CASSPGQGSQETQYF.

The chain couples TRBV13 to TRBJ2-1; 9 bases are a match to TRBD2. The CDR3 has 17 amino acids. Germline trimming cut 5 bases from V and 8 bases from J; bases unmatched to any gene: 16. Per germline, CDR1 PRHDT and CDR2 FYEKMQ (reference sequence). The CDR3 coding sequence is TGTGCCAGCAGCCCACGGACTAGCGATGACCCAGTTCATGAGCAGTTCTTC. It translates to CASSPRTSDDPVHEQFF.